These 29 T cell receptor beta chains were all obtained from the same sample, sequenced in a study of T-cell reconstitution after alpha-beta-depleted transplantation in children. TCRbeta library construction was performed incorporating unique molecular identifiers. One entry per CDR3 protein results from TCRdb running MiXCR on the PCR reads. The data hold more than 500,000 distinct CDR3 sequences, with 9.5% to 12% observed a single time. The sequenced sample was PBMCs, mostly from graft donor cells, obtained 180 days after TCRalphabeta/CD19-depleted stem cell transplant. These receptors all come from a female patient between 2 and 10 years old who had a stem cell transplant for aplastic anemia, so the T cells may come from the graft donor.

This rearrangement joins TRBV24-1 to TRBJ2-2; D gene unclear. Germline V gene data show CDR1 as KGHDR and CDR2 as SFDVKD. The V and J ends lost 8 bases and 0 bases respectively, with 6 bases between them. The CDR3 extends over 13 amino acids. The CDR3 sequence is CATKGTNTGELFF. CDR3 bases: TGTGCCACCAAAGGAACGAACACCGGGGAGCTGTTTTTT.

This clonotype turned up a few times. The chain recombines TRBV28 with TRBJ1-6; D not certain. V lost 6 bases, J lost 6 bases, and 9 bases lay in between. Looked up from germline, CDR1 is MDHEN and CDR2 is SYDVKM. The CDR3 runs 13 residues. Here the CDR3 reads CASSEATNSPLHF. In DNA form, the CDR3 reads TGTGCCAGCAGCGAGGCGACTAATTCACCCCTCCACTTT.

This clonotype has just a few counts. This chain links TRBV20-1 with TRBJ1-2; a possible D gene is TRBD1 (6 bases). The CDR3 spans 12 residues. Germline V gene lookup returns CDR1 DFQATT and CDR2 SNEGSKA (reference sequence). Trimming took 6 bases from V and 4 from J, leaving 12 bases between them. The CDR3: CSARQVPYGYTF. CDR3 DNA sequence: TGCAGTGCAAGACAGGTTCCCTATGGCTACACCTTC.

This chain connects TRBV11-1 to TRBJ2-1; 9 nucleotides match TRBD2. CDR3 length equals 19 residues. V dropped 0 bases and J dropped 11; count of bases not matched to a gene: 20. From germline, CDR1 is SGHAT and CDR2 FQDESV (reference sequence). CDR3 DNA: TGTGCCAGCAGCTTAGCATGGTGGCTAGCGGGACAGCAATCCCAGCAGCAGTTCTTC. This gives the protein CASSLAWWLAGQQSQQQFF.

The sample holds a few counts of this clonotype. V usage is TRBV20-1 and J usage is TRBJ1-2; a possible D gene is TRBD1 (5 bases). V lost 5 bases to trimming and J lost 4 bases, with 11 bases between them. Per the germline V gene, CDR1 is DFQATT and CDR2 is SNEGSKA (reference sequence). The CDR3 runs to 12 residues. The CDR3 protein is CSAYRDAYGYTF. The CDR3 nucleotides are TGCAGTGCTTACCGGGACGCCTATGGCTACACCTTC.

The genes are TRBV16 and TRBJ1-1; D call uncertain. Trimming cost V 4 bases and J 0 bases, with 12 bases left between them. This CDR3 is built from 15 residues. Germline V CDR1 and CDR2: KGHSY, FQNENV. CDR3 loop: CASSLRSTMNTEAFF. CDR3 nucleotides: TGTGCCAGCAGCCTACGGAGTACCATGAACACTGAAGCTTTCTTT.

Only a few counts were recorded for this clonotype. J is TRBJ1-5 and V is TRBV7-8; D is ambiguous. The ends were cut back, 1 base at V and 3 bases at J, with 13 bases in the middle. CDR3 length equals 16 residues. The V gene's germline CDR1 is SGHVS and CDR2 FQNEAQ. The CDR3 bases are TGTGCCAGCAGCTTAGGCCTTGAGGGCGTCAATCAGCCCCAGCATTTT. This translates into CASSLGLEGVNQPQHF.

The CDR3 region is CASSFAASGRATYNEQFF. The CDR3, as DNA: TGTGCCAGCAGCTTCGCGGCCAGCGGGAGGGCCACCTACAATGAGCAGTTCTTC. The chain carries TRBV11-1 and TRBJ2-1; 10 bases match TRBD2. The trim removed 3 bases at V and 2 bases at J, leaving 10 bases unmatched. This CDR3 spans 18 amino acids. The germline gives CDR1 SGHAT, CDR2 FQDESV (reference sequence).

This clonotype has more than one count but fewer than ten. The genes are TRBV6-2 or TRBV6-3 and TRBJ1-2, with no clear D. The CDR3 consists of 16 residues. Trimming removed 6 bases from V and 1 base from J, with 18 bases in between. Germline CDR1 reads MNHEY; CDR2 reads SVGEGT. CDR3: CASRRPETANNYGYTF. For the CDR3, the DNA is TGTGCCAGCAGACGCCCCGAAACCGCAAATAACTATGGCTACACCTTC.

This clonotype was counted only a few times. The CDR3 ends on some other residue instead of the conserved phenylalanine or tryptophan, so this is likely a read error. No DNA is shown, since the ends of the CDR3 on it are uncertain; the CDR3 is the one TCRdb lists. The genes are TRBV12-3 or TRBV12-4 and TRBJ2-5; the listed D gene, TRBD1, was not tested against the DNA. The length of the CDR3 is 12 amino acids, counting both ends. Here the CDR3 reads CASSLLPGQGEL.

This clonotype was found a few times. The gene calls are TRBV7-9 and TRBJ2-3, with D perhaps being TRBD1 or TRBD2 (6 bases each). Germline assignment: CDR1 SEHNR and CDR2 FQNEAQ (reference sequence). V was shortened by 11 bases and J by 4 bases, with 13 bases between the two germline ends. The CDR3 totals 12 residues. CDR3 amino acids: CASKGGPDTQYF. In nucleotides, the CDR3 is TGTGCCTCTAAGGGGGGCCCAGATACGCAGTATTTT.

The CDR3 region has the DNA TGTGCCACCAGCAGAGGAGTCGGGACGTATCAGCCCCAGCATTTT. Protein product: CATSRGVGTYQPQHF. The genes are TRBV15 and TRBJ1-5, with TRBD1 as a possible D gene (5 bases). The length of the CDR3 is 15 residues. Trimming shortened V by 1 base and J by 5 bases, and 12 bases separated the two germline ends. Germline CDR1 LNHNV, CDR2 YYDKDF (reference sequence). The variable domain in full, with the rest retrieved from reference TRBV15 and TRBJ1-5, is DAMVIQNPRYQVTQFGKPVTLSCSQTLNHNVMYWYQQKSSQAPKLLFHYYDKDFNNEADTPDNFQSRRPNTSFCFLDIRSPGLGDTAMYLCATSRGVGTYQPQHFGDGTRLSIL.

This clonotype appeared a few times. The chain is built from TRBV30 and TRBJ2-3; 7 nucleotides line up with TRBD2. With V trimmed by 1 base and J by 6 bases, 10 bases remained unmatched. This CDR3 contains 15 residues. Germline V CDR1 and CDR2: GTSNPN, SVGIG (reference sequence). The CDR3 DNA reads TGTGCCTGGAGTGGAGCTAGCGGACCCCCGGATACGCAGTATTTT. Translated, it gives CAWSGASGPPDTQYF.

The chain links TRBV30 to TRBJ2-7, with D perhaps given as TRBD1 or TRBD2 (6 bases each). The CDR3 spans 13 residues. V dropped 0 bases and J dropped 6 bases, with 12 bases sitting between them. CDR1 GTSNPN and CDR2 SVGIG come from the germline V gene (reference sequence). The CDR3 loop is CAWSVRGTSEQYF. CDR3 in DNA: TGTGCCTGGAGTGTACGGGGGACATCCGAGCAGTACTTC.

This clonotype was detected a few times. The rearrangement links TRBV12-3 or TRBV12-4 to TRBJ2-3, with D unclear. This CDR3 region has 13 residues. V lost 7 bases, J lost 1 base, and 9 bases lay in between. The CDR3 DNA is TGTGCCAGCAACCGACTTGGCACAGATACGCAGTATTTT. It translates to CASNRLGTDTQYF.

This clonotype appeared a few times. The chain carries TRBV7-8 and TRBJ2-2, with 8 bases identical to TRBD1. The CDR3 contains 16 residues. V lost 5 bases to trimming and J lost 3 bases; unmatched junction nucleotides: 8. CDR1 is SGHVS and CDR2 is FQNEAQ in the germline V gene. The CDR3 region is CASSAWDRLDTGELFF. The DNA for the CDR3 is TGTGCCAGCAGCGCCTGGGACAGGTTAGACACCGGGGAGCTGTTTTTT.

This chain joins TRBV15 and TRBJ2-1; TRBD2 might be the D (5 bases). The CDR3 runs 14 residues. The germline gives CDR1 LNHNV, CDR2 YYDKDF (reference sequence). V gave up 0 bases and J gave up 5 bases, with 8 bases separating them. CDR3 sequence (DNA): TGTGCCACCAGCAGAGATCATAGCGACAATGAGCAGTTCTTC. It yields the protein CATSRDHSDNEQFF.

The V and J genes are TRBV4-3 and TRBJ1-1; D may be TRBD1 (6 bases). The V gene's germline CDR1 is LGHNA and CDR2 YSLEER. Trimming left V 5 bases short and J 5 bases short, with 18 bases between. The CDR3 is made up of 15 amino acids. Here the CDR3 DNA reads TGCGCCAGCAGCGGCGGGGGCACCCGGGGGACTGAAGCTTTCTTT. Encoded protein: CASSGGGTRGTEAFF.

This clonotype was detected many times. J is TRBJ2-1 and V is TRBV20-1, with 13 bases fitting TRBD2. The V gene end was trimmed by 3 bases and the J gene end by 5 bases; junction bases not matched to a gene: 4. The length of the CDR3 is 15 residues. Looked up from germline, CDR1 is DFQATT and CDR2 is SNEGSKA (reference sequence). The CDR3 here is CSARRTSGRNNEQFF. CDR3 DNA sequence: TGCAGTGCTAGGCGGACTAGCGGGAGAAACAATGAGCAGTTCTTC.

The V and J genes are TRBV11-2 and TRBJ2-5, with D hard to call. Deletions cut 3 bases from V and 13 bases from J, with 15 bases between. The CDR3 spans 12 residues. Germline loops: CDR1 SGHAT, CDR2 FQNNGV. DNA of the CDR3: TGTGCCAGCAGCTTGGACCGAACCGAGATGTACTTC. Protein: CASSLDRTEMYF.

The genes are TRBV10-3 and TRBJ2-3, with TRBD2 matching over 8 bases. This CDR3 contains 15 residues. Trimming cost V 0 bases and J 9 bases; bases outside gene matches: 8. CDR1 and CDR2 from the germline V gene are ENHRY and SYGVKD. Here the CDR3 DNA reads TGTGCCATCAGTGAGTCTACTAGCGGAGGGGGGACGCAGTATTTT. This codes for CAISESTSGGGTQYF.

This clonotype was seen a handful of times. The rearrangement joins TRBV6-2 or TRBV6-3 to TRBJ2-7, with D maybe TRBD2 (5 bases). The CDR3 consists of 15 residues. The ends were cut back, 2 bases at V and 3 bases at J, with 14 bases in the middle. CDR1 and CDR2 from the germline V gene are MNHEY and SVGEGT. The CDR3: CASSYGRGGYYEQYV. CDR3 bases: TGTGCCAGCAGTTACGGACGAGGAGGTTACTACGAGCAGTACGTC.

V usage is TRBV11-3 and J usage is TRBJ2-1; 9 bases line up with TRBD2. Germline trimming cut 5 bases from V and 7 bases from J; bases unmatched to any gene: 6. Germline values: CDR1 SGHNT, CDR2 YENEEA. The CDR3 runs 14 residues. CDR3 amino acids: CASSRGGRGNEQFF. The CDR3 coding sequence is TGTGCCAGCAGCCGCGGCGGGAGGGGGAATGAGCAGTTCTTC.

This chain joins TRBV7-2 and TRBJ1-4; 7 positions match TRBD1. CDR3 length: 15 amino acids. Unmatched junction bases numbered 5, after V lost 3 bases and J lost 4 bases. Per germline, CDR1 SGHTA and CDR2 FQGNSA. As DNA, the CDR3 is TGTGCCAGCAGCTTGGGGCAGGGGGATAATGAAAAACTGTTTTTT. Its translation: CASSLGQGDNEKLFF.

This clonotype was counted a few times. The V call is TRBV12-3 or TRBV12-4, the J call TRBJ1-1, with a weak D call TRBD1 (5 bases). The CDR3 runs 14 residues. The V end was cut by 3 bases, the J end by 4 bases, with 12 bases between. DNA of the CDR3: TGTGCCAGCAGTTTTGGGGGTGACGGCACTGAAGCTTTCTTT. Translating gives CASSFGGDGTEAFF.

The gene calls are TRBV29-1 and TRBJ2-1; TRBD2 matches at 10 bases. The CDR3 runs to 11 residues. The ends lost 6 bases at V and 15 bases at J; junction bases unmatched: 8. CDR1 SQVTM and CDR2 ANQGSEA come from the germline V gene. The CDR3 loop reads CSVLSGRAPFF. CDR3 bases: TGCAGCGTACTAAGCGGGAGGGCCCCGTTCTTC.

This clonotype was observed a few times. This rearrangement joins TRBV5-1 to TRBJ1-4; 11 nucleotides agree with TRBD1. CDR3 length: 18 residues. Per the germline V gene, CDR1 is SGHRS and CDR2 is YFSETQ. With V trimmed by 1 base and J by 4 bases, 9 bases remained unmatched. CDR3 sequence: CASSLRTGGLAGNEKLFF. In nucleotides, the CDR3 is TGCGCCAGCAGCTTGAGGACAGGGGGCCTGGCGGGTAATGAAAAACTGTTTTTT. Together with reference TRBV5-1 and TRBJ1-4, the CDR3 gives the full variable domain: KAGVTQTPRYLIKTRGQQVTLSCSPISGHRSVSWYQQTPGQGLQFLFEYFSETQRNKGNFPGRFSGRQFSNSRSEMNVSTLELGDSALYLCASSLRTGGLAGNEKLFFGSGTQLSVL.

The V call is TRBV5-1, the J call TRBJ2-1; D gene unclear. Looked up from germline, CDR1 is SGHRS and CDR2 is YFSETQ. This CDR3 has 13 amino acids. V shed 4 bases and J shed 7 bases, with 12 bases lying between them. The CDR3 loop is CASSRWADNEQFF. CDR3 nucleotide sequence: TGCGCCAGCAGCAGGTGGGCCGATAATGAGCAGTTCTTC.

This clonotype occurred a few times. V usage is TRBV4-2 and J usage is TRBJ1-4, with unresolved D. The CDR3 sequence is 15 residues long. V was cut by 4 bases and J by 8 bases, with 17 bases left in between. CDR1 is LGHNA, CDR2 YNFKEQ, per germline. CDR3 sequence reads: CASSPASMVLEKLFF. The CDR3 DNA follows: TGTGCCAGCAGCCCGGCTAGTATGGTTCTAGAAAAACTGTTTTTT.